The 30 T cell receptor beta chains in this list originate from one sample, sequenced in a study of cytomegalovirus exposure and HLA in healthy donors. Primers included in the PCR were 60 Vbeta and 13 Jbeta primers. Here immunoSEQ multiplex PCR was the method, and the copy in TCRdb shows in-frame clones only, minus some. The sample has approximately 110,000 clones; over 80% are singletons. Material: PBMCs. These TCRs come from a man between 45 and 60 years old in good health and CMV-seronegative.

The V and J genes are TRBV7-3 and TRBJ2-7; the D gene is possibly TRBD2 (6 bases). This CDR3 spans 14 amino acids. In germline, CDR1 is SGHTA, CDR2 FQGTGA. V was pared by 6 bases and J by 0 bases, with 12 bases between. This CDR3 is CASSRLGGSYEQYF. The CDR3 DNA sequence: TGTGCCAGCAGTCGATTGGGGGGCTCCTACGAGCAGTACTTC.

The chain couples TRBV6-5 to TRBJ1-6; D remains unclear. V lost 10 bases and J 10 bases, leaving 17 bases between the germline ends. Germline V CDR1 and CDR2: MNHEY, SVGAGI. The length of the CDR3 is 13 residues. In nucleotides, the CDR3 is TGTGCCACACACAGCGGAATTAAATCACCCCTCCACTTT. Encoded protein: CATHSGIKSPLHF.

The gene calls are TRBV6-4 and TRBJ1-1; no definite D call. Per germline, CDR1 MRHNA and CDR2 SNTAGT. The CDR3 contains 13 residues. Trimming left V 6 bases short and J 3 bases short, with 11 bases between. Here the CDR3 reads CASSTGPDTEAFF. DNA of the CDR3: TGTGCCAGCAGCACCGGTCCTGACACTGAAGCTTTCTTT.

The table lists this clone with a few counts. No conserved phenylalanine or tryptophan ends this CDR3, so it is likely a read error. The DNA is omitted, as the CDR3 cannot be located on it reliably, and the CDR3 follows TCRdb's listing. The genes are TRBV2 and TRBJ1-2; no check of the table's D call, TRBD1, against the DNA was made. Germline V gene data show CDR1 as SNHLY and CDR2 as FYNNEI. Termini included, the CDR3 measures 8 amino acids. The CDR3 spells CASRARAL.

V is TRBV5-1 and J is TRBJ1-1; D is unresolved. V was pared by 2 bases and J by 5 bases, with 13 bases between. The germline V gene encodes CDR1 SGHRS and CDR2 YFSETQ. The CDR3 loop spans 14 amino acids. CDR3 DNA sequence: TGCGCCAGCAGCTTATCGGGTCTATCAACTGAAGCTTTCTTT. As protein: CASSLSGLSTEAFF.

This sequence joins TRBV2 and TRBJ1-5; possible D gene TRBD1, 5 bases. Trimming took 4 bases from V and 3 from J, leaving 13 bases between them. The CDR3 length is 15 residues. Germline CDR1 and CDR2: SNHLY and FYNNEI. The CDR3 here is CASSGFREVNQPQHF. For the CDR3, the DNA is TGTGCCAGCAGTGGATTCAGGGAAGTCAATCAGCCCCAGCATTTT.

The V gene is TRBV7-6, the J gene TRBJ1-3, with 8 bases lining up with TRBD1. Germline CDR1 reads SGHVS; CDR2 reads FNYEAQ. The V gene end was trimmed by 5 bases and the J gene end by 0 bases; junction bases not matched to a gene: 3. CDR3 length: 15 residues. The CDR3 spells CASSRDRISGNTIYF. The CDR3 region has the DNA TGTGCCAGCAGCCGGGACAGGATCTCTGGAAACACCATATATTTT.

The V and J genes are TRBV10-3 and TRBJ1-3; TRBD1 might be the D (5 bases). There are 14 residues in the CDR3. Germline CDR1 is ENHRY and CDR2 is SYGVKD. Trimming took off 8 bases at V and 0 bases at J, with 11 bases between the two ends. The CDR3 nucleotides are TGTGCCATCCGGCCGGGGGACTCTGGAAACACCATATATTTT. It is translated as CAIRPGDSGNTIYF.

The rearrangement joins TRBV29-1 to TRBJ1-3; D remains unclear. Trimming took off 7 bases at V and 0 bases at J, with 10 bases between the two ends. The CDR3 is 13 amino acids. The germline CDR1 and CDR2 sequences are SQVTM and ANQGSEA. CDR3: CSARLPSGNTIYF. CDR3 in DNA: TGCAGCGCGAGATTGCCCTCTGGAAACACCATATATTTT. The entire variable domain, with the rest obtained from reference TRBV29-1 and TRBJ1-3, is as follows: SAVISQKPSRDICQRGTSLTIQCQVDSQVTMMFWYRQQPGQSLTLIATANQGSEATYESGFVIDKFPISRPNLTFSTLTVSNMSPEDSSIYLCSARLPSGNTIYFGEGSWLTVV.

The chain uses TRBV27 and TRBJ1-5; the D gene is possibly TRBD1 (5 bases). CDR3 length equals 16 residues. Germline V CDR1 and CDR2: MNHEY, SMNVEV (reference sequence). Trimming removed 7 bases from V and 2 bases from J, with 18 bases in between. CDR3 coding DNA: TGTGCCAGCAAACCCGCCGGGACTACCGGCAATCAGCCCCAGCATTTT. Translation: CASKPAGTTGNQPQHF.

This chain links TRBV27 with TRBJ1-1; TRBD1 aligns across 7 bases. J gave up 0 bases and V 2 bases, and 0 bases lay outside the gene matches. The CDR3 is 14 amino acids. Germline V gene lookup returns CDR1 MNHEY and CDR2 SMNVEV (reference sequence). The DNA for the CDR3 is TGTGCCAGCAGTTTAAGGGGGCTGAACACTGAAGCTTTCTTT. Protein sequence: CASSLRGLNTEAFF.

This rearrangement joins TRBV12-5 to TRBJ1-3; 7 positions agree with TRBD1. The CDR3 is made up of 13 amino acids. CDR1 and CDR2 (germline): LGHNT, FRNRAP. Trimming took 9 bases from V and 4 from J; bases not matched to a gene: 6. The CDR3 region has the DNA TGTGCTAGCTCAGGGGGATACGGAAACACCATATATTTT. This codes for CASSGGYGNTIYF.

The sample holds a few counts of this clone. The rearrangement joins TRBV19 to TRBJ1-1; tentative D call: TRBD1 (6 bases). The CDR3 is made up of 13 amino acids. Deletions cut 7 bases from V and 3 bases from J, with 12 bases between. Germline V gene data show CDR1 as LNHDA and CDR2 as SQIVND (reference sequence). The CDR3 nucleotides are TGTGCCAGTAAGCAGGGGAGGGACACTGAAGCTTTCTTT. Protein product: CASKQGRDTEAFF. The complete variable domain, with remaining parts taken from reference TRBV19 and TRBJ1-1, reads DGGITQSPKYLFRKEGQNVTLSCEQNLNHDAMYWYRQDPGQGLRLIYYSQIVNDFQKGDIAEGYSVSREKKESFPLTVTSAQKNPTAFYLCASKQGRDTEAFFGQGTRLTVV.

The chain recombines TRBV27 with TRBJ2-7; 9 nucleotides agree with TRBD2. V lost 5 bases to trimming and J lost 5 bases; unmatched junction nucleotides: 7. CDR3 length: 14 amino acids. Per the germline V gene, CDR1 is MNHEY and CDR2 is SMNVEV (reference sequence). The DNA for the CDR3 is TGTGCCAGCAGTCCAACCTTAGCGGGGGACGAGCAGTACTTC. As protein: CASSPTLAGDEQYF.

Details on this clone: One end of the junction varies from germline; a read error may be responsible. The chain is built from TRBV5-1 and TRBJ1-2, with TRBD1 identical over 7 bases. The CDR3 is made up of 15 amino acids. Germline CDR1 and CDR2: SGHRS and YFSETQ. Written as DNA, the CDR3 is TGCGCTAGCAACTGGGATGGCAGGGGGTTTTATGGCTACACCTTC. Amino acids: CASNWDGRGFYGYTF.

The chain is built from TRBV9 and TRBJ1-2; 9 bases fit TRBD1. Germline V CDR1 and CDR2: SGDLS, YYNGEE. V lost 4 bases, J lost 8 bases, and 9 bases stayed unmatched. This CDR3 has 14 residues. The CDR3: CASSLRTGETGYTF. Here the CDR3 DNA reads TGTGCCAGCAGCCTTAGGACAGGGGAGACCGGCTACACCTTC. The full variable domain, rest sourced from reference TRBV9 and TRBJ1-2, is DSGVTQTPKHLITATGQRVTLRCSPRSGDLSVYWYQQSLDQGLQFLIQYYNGEERAKGNILERFSAQQFPDLHSELNLSSLELGDSALYFCASSLRTGETGYTFGSGTRLTVV.

J is TRBJ2-7 and V is TRBV6-1, with D possibly being TRBD2 (7 bases). Germline loops: CDR1 MNHNS, CDR2 SASEGT. This CDR3 has 14 residues. The ends were cut back, 3 bases at V and 3 bases at J, with 12 bases in the middle. The CDR3 sequence is CASSESGTLYEQYF. The CDR3 DNA sequence: TGTGCCAGCAGTGAGAGCGGGACACTCTACGAGCAGTACTTC.

The genes are TRBV13 and TRBJ2-3; D possibly corresponds to TRBD1 (6 bases). Trimming removed 3 bases at V and 3 bases at J, with 7 bases between. The length of the CDR3 is 13 residues. Per germline, CDR1 PRHDT and CDR2 FYEKMQ (reference sequence). The CDR3 region is CASSLQGTDTQYF. The CDR3 bases are TGTGCCAGCAGCTTGCAGGGGACAGATACGCAGTATTTT.

The chain carries TRBV11-2 and TRBJ2-1; 7 bases align to TRBD2. CDR3 length: 16 amino acids. The V gene's germline CDR1 is SGHAT and CDR2 FQNNGV. After removal of 5 bases from V and 7 bases from J, the junction contained 14 bases not matched to a gene. The CDR3 protein is CASSEARASGKNEQFF. In nucleotides, the CDR3 is TGTGCCAGCAGCGAAGCCCGGGCTAGCGGCAAGAATGAGCAGTTCTTC.

The V and J genes are TRBV7-8 and TRBJ2-5, with D unresolved. There are 12 residues in the CDR3. V lost 2 bases and J lost 14, with 15 bases in between. Germline lookup yields CDR1 SGHVS and CDR2 FQNEAQ. In DNA form, the CDR3 reads TGTGCCAGCAGCTTAATCTTGAAGCCCCCATACTTC. Amino acid sequence: CASSLILKPPYF.

The chain has TRBV28 and TRBJ2-7, with D perhaps matching TRBD2 (5 bases). Per germline, CDR1 MDHEN and CDR2 SYDVKM. CDR3 length: 18 amino acids. Trimming took off 6 bases at V and 6 bases at J, with 30 bases between the two ends. CDR3 DNA: TGTGCCAGCAGCCCGAGGGCTCCCCAAAACGGAGTCCTGGGCGAGCAGTACTTC. This translates into CASSPRAPQNGVLGEQYF.

The V and J genes are TRBV6-5 and TRBJ1-6, with D tentatively TRBD1 (6 bases). CDR1 MNHEY and CDR2 SVGAGI come from the germline V gene. The CDR3 loop spans 16 amino acids. The V and J ends lost 0 bases and 10 bases respectively, with 16 bases between them. CDR3 in DNA: TGTGCCAGCAGTTACTCTATTCCGGGACAAGAGTCACCCCTCCACTTT. Translation gives CASSYSIPGQESPLHF.

CDR3 in DNA: TGCGCCAGCAGTTGGAGGGAGGACGTAATGTTCCAAGAGACCCAGTACTTC. It yields the protein CASSWREDVMFQETQYF. This chain uses TRBV10-1 with TRBJ2-5, with D possibly matching TRBD2 (6 bases). The CDR3 totals 17 residues. CDR1 is WNHNN and CDR2 is SYGVQD in the germline V gene (reference sequence). V lost 5 bases to trimming and J lost 1 base, with 20 bases between them.

This chain connects TRBV6-5 to TRBJ2-2; 8 bases are a match to TRBD1. The CDR3 length is 15 residues. Unmatched junction bases numbered 3, after V lost 5 bases and J lost 1 base. Per the germline V gene, CDR1 is MNHEY and CDR2 is SVGAGI. This CDR3 is CASSRDRGNTGELFF. Here the CDR3 DNA reads TGTGCCAGCAGTCGCGACAGGGGGAACACCGGGGAGCTGTTTTTT.

The chain joins TRBV6-6 to TRBJ1-2; 8 nucleotides align to TRBD1. CDR1 MNHNY and CDR2 SVGAGI come from the germline V gene (reference sequence). The trim removed 2 bases at V and 4 bases at J, leaving 6 bases unmatched. The CDR3 consists of 15 residues. In DNA, the CDR3 is TGTGCCAGCAGTTACATGGACAGGGTAGTCTATGGCTACACCTTC. This encodes CASSYMDRVVYGYTF.

The chain is built from TRBV9 and TRBJ2-2, with 14 bases that match TRBD2. This CDR3 has 16 residues. The germline V gene encodes CDR1 SGDLS and CDR2 YYNGEE. With 2 bases clipped from V and 7 bases from J, the junction kept 4 bases outside the gene matches. CDR3 residues: CASSVPGTSGSGELFF. DNA of the CDR3: TGTGCCAGCAGCGTGCCCGGGACTAGCGGGAGCGGGGAGCTGTTTTTT.

The CDR3: CASSSPSLGRGYGYTF. The CDR3 DNA follows: TGTGCCAGCAGCTCTCCCTCCTTGGGGAGGGGCTATGGCTACACCTTC. This sequence joins TRBV7-2 and TRBJ1-2; tentative D call: TRBD1 (5 bases). The CDR3 has 16 amino acids. Germline CDR1 and CDR2: SGHTA and FQGNSA. V was pared by 4 bases and J by 4 bases, with 19 bases between.

In this sample, this clone turned up once. The V gene is TRBV2, the J gene TRBJ1-5; D may be TRBD1 (5 bases). Germline CDR1 and CDR2: SNHLY and FYNNEI. CDR3 length: 14 amino acids. Trimming stripped 5 bases from V and 4 bases from J, with 12 bases between. CDR3 sequence reads: CASSSQGFNQPQHF. The DNA for the CDR3 is TGTGCCAGCAGTTCCCAGGGTTTTAATCAGCCCCAGCATTTT.

This clone has a handful of counts. This rearrangement joins TRBV28 to TRBJ2-7, with D possibly being TRBD2 (7 bases). The germline CDR1 and CDR2 sequences are MDHEN and SYDVKM. With 7 bases removed from V and 4 bases from J, the gap between germline ends came to 11 bases. This CDR3 spans 12 amino acids. As DNA, the CDR3 is TGTGCCAGCAAGGGGGGGGTTTACGAGCAGTACTTC. Residues: CASKGGVYEQYF.

This clone was picked up a small number of times. The chain employs TRBV29-1 and TRBJ1-4; D might be TRBD1 (6 bases). Germline V gene sequence: CDR1 SQVTM, CDR2 ANQGSEA. Deletions cut 4 bases from V and 8 bases from J, with 17 bases between. The CDR3 length is 14 residues. This chain's CDR3 is CSVGARVGGEKLFF. The CDR3 DNA reads as TGCAGCGTTGGGGCCCGGGTTGGGGGCGAAAAACTGTTTTTT.